Listed here is a single T cell receptor beta chain. This sample was taken from a study of blood T cell repertoires in COVID-19. Overall study: From T cells, B-cell-depleted T cells, or PBMCs came the material, which was cDNA or gDNA.

The CDR3 contains 12 residues. Germline CDR1 and CDR2: LNHDA and SQIVND (reference sequence). Unmatched junction bases numbered 6, after V lost 10 bases and J lost 5 bases. Original analysis: Reference gene primers were amplified, and this amplification served to estimate nucleated cell counts. Method: immunoSEQ multiplex PCR; TCRdb's copy keeps in-frame clones and lacks some. That table furnishes V, J and clone size, whereas the DNA furnished D and trimming. The sample lists over 100,000 clones; around 89% were seen once. The sample taken for sequencing was peripheral blood. The chain combines TRBV19 with TRBJ1-1; 8 nucleotides line up with TRBD1. The TCR originated in a man aged 55-75 years with COVID-19, enrolled during active disease. CDR3 bases: TGTGCCACAAAGACAGGGGTTACTGAAGCTTTCTTT. Amino acid sequence: CATKTGVTEAFF.